These 29 T cell receptor beta chains originate from one sample sequenced in a study of esophageal squamous cell carcinoma under preoperative chemotherapy. The sample's time point: before preoperative PTX-NDP chemotherapy. From the PCR reads, TCRdb called clonotypes with MiXCR, one entry per CDR3 protein. The data contain about 16,000 distinct CDR3 sequences, under 55% of them singletons. This specimen was acquired from a patient given preoperative chemotherapy. Receptor source: a human donor with esophageal squamous cell carcinoma. The donor label of this sample is uncertain.

Worth noting for this clonotype: A much more abundant neighbour one base away suggests this may be a read error. This chain joins TRBV7-2 and TRBJ2-1, with 14 bases matching TRBD2. Losses at the gene ends were 2 bases for V and 6 bases for J; bases not matched to a gene: 9. This CDR3 has 18 residues. Germline V gene data show CDR1 as SGHTA and CDR2 as FQGNSA. CDR3 DNA sequence: TGTGCCAGCAGCTTACGTACGCTGGGACTAGCGGGAGCCAATGAGCAGTTCTTC. Amino acids: CASSLRTLGLAGANEQFF.

This chain uses TRBV7-3 with TRBJ2-1; no clear D. The germline V and J ends were trimmed by 1 base and 5 bases, with 6 bases remaining between them. Germline CDR1 is SGHTA and CDR2 is FQGTGA. This CDR3 has 13 amino acids. Here the CDR3 DNA reads TGTGCCAGCAGCTTAAGGCAAGACAATGAGCAGTTCTTC. This translates into CASSLRQDNEQFF.

This clonotype was counted many times. This rearrangement joins TRBV7-2 to TRBJ2-4, with D unresolved. The CDR3 totals 13 residues. V gave up 0 bases and J gave up 8 bases, with 8 bases separating them. The germline CDR1 and CDR2 sequences are SGHTA and FQGNSA. Here the CDR3 reads CASSLAGSDIQYF. CDR3 DNA sequence: TGTGCCAGCAGCTTAGCGGGTTCGGACATTCAGTACTTC.

This clonotype was counted only a few times. The rearrangement uses TRBV7-3 and TRBJ2-7, with 12 nucleotides matching TRBD1. The CDR3 consists of 15 residues. The germline V gene encodes CDR1 SGHTA and CDR2 FQGTGA. V was clipped by 5 bases and J by 1 base; unmatched bases: 3. The CDR3 is CASSRDRGPSYEQYF. CDR3 nucleotide sequence: TGTGCCAGCAGCCGGGACAGGGGGCCGTCCTACGAGCAGTACTTC.

On this clonotype itself: Lacking the conserved final phenylalanine or tryptophan, this CDR3 likely reflects a read error. V is TRBV6-5 and J is TRBJ2-5; tentatively, D is TRBD2 (6 bases). The last part of the DNA fits TRBJ2-1 better; the J call may be wrong. The CDR3 contains 17 residues. Per germline, CDR1 MNHEY and CDR2 SVGAGI. The CDR3 spells CASSYPRGGAGQETQFL. The DNA of the CDR3 is TGTGCCAGCAGTTACCCGAGAGGTGGGGCGGGGCAAGAGACCCAGTTCTTG.

This clonotype has more than one count but fewer than ten. The chain links TRBV7-9 to TRBJ2-3, with 10 nucleotides matching TRBD2. Germline V gene lookup returns CDR1 SEHNR and CDR2 FQNEAQ (reference sequence). Trimming cost V 5 bases and J 6 bases; bases outside gene matches: 11. CDR3 size: 16 residues. CDR3 sequence (DNA): TGTGCCAGCAGCCGACCGAGCGGGAGGGCCATTGATACGCAGTATTTT. Translating gives CASSRPSGRAIDTQYF.

This clonotype showed up many times. This chain joins TRBV6-2 or TRBV6-3 and TRBJ2-7; a weak D match, TRBD2 (5 bases). The V end was cut by 7 bases, the J end by 2 bases, with 15 bases between. The germline CDR1 and CDR2 sequences are MNHEY and SVGEGT. This CDR3 is built from 14 residues. The CDR3 here is CASTYRTSTYEQYF. CDR3 bases: TGTGCCAGCACCTATCGGACTTCTACCTACGAGCAGTACTTC.

In this sample, this clonotype turned up many times. The chain has TRBV6-2 or TRBV6-3 and TRBJ2-1; 13 bases fit TRBD2. Germline CDR1 MNHEY, CDR2 SVGEGT. Trimming cost V 6 bases and J 2 bases; bases outside gene matches: 4. CDR3 length equals 16 residues. The chain's CDR3 is CASSGLAGEAYNEQFF. In DNA form, the CDR3 reads TGTGCCAGCAGCGGACTAGCGGGAGAGGCCTACAATGAGCAGTTCTTC.

This clonotype came up a few times. The genes are TRBV6-1 and TRBJ2-1; D not certain. The length of the CDR3 is 15 residues. Germline CDR1 reads MNHNS; CDR2 reads SASEGT. Trimming cost V 6 bases and J 10 bases, with 22 bases left between them. CDR3 bases: TGTGCCAGCAGCTGGGCTCAAAGTTCCCCCGGGGAGCAGTTCTTC. This sequence encodes CASSWAQSSPGEQFF.

This clonotype was recorded a few times. The V call is TRBV6-1, the J call TRBJ2-1; 13 bases are a match to TRBD2. Judging by the DNA end, TRBJ2-7 fits better; the J call may be wrong. CDR1 and CDR2 from the germline V gene are MNHNS and SASEGT. The CDR3 is 15 amino acids. CDR3: CASRDWTSGSYEQYF. The CDR3 DNA reads TGTGCCAGCAGAGATTGGACTAGCGGGAGCTACGAGCAGTACTTC.

V gene TRBV6-1 combines with J gene TRBJ2-7, with TRBD1 matching over 7 bases. J lost 1 base, V lost 7 bases, and 7 bases had no gene match. The CDR3 extends over 14 amino acids. Germline values: CDR1 MNHNS, CDR2 SASEGT. The CDR3 region is CASTNRQGSYEQYF. CDR3 nucleotide sequence: TGTGCCAGCACCAACCGACAGGGATCCTACGAGCAGTACTTC.

The count of this clonotype is one. This chain connects TRBV12-3 or TRBV12-4 to TRBJ2-3, with D uncertain. The CDR3 extends over 15 amino acids. Trimming pared 3 bases from V and 11 bases from J, leaving 21 bases between. CDR3 DNA sequence: TGTGCCAGCAGTTTCCAGGATGTGAGCACCGGTGAGCAGTATTTT. Protein sequence: CASSFQDVSTGEQYF.

The V gene is TRBV7-3, the J gene TRBJ2-1, with 9 bases identical to TRBD2. The CDR3 runs to 13 residues. Looked up from germline, CDR1 is SGHTA and CDR2 is FQGTGA. V dropped 1 base and J dropped 10; count of bases not matched to a gene: 2. As DNA, the CDR3 is TGTGCCAGCAGCTTAATGCTAGCGGGGGAGCAGTTCTTC. The encoded protein is CASSLMLAGEQFF.

This clonotype has a handful of counts. J is TRBJ2-1 and V is TRBV7-8; D call uncertain. The V and J ends lost 5 bases and 4 bases respectively, with 9 bases between them. In germline, CDR1 is SGHVS, CDR2 FQNEAQ. The CDR3 is 13 residues long. The CDR3 bases are TGTGCCAGCAGCCGTAGACCTTACAATGAGCAGTTCTTC. Its protein product is CASSRRPYNEQFF.

The chain uses TRBV6-1 and TRBJ2-1; TRBD2 agrees at 8 bases. The tail of the sequence fits TRBJ2-5 better, so the J call may be wrong. This CDR3 has 18 amino acids. Looked up from germline, CDR1 is MNHNS and CDR2 is SASEGT. CDR3 amino acids: CASSAQRGGPSGLETQYF. For the CDR3, the DNA is TGTGCCAGCAGTGCCCAGAGGGGGGGTCCTAGCGGGTTAGAGACCCAGTACTTC.

J is TRBJ2-6 and V is TRBV12-3 or TRBV12-4; tentative D call: TRBD1 (6 bases). TRBJ2-5 matches the DNA end more closely, so the J call is doubtful. This CDR3 spans 15 amino acids. The CDR3 DNA follows: TGTGCCAGCAAGCAAACAGGGAACGGGGCCAACGACCAGTACTTC. This sequence encodes CASKQTGNGANDQYF.

This chain connects TRBV7-3 to TRBJ2-3, with D unclear. CDR1 and CDR2 (germline): SGHTA, FQGTGA. The CDR3 sequence is 14 residues long. V was pared by 5 bases and J by 4 bases, with 13 bases between. The chain's CDR3 is CASSRSRVSDTQYF. The DNA of the CDR3 is TGTGCCAGCAGCCGAAGTAGGGTCTCAGATACGCAGTATTTT.

The chain joins TRBV12-3 or TRBV12-4 to TRBJ2-7, with TRBD1 identical over 7 bases. Trimming cost V 2 bases and J 7 bases; bases outside gene matches: 17. The CDR3 has 17 residues. In nucleotides, the CDR3 is TGTGCCAGCAGTTTACGACTATGGGGGCAGGGGGTAGGTGAGCAGTACTTC. Residues: CASSLRLWGQGVGEQYF.

This rearrangement joins TRBV7-3 to TRBJ2-1; the D gene is possibly TRBD1 (6 bases). The CDR3 contains 15 residues. Trimming took off 5 bases at V and 7 bases at J, with 18 bases between the two ends. Germline-derived CDR1 and CDR2 are SGHTA and FQGTGA. CDR3 in amino acids: CASSPPGASRNEQFF. The CDR3 bases are TGTGCCAGCAGCCCCCCAGGGGCAAGTCGGAATGAGCAGTTCTTC.

This clonotype is medium-sized (0.01 to 0.1%). The genes are TRBV7-8 and TRBJ2-7; D assignment may be TRBD1 or TRBD2 (6 bases each). This CDR3 contains 13 residues. Germline V gives CDR1 SGHVS, CDR2 FQNEAQ. The V gene lost 6 bases and the J gene lost 0 bases, with 9 bases spanning the gap. CDR3 DNA: TGTGCCAGCAGTTGGGGGGCCTCCTACGAGCAGTACTTC. Translated, it gives CASSWGASYEQYF. The full variable domain, with the rest looked up from reference TRBV7-8 and TRBJ2-7, is GAGVSQSPRYKVAKRGQDVALRCDPISGHVSLFWYQQALGQGPEFLTYFQNEAQLDKSGLPSDRFFAERPEGSVSTLKIQRTQQEDSAVYLCASSWGASYEQYFGPGTRLTVT.

By sample share, this clonotype is medium-sized. This chain links TRBV12-5 with TRBJ2-3; 8 bases line up with TRBD2. This CDR3 spans 17 amino acids. CDR1 and CDR2 (germline): LGHNT, FRNRAP. After removal of 0 bases from V and 0 bases from J, the junction contained 5 bases not matched to a gene. CDR3 coding DNA: TGTGCTAGTGGTTTGGTTGTTAGCGGGGATAGCACAGATACGCAGTATTTT. Amino acid sequence: CASGLVVSGDSTDTQYF.

This rearrangement joins TRBV7-9 to TRBJ2-2; no clear D gene. This CDR3 has 12 residues. V dropped 5 bases and J dropped 1 base, with 2 bases sitting between them. The V gene's germline CDR1 is SEHNR and CDR2 FQNEAQ (reference sequence). The CDR3 protein is CASSVNTGELFF. The CDR3, as DNA: TGTGCCAGCAGCGTGAACACCGGGGAGCTGTTTTTT.

This clonotype was seen just once. V is TRBV7-3 and J is TRBJ2-3; TRBD2 matches 10 bases. Germline CDR1 reads SGHTA; CDR2 reads FQGTGA. Trimming removed 4 bases from V and 3 bases from J; junction bases left unmatched: 1. This CDR3 spans 14 amino acids. The CDR3, as DNA: TGTGCCAGCAGCTCACTAGCGGGAACAGATACGCAGTATTTT. Amino acid sequence: CASSSLAGTDTQYF.

The V and J genes are TRBV7-3 and TRBJ2-5, with a weak D call TRBD2 (6 bases). Germline V CDR1 and CDR2: SGHTA, FQGTGA. The length of the CDR3 is 13 residues. The V end was cut by 2 bases, the J end by 2 bases, with 6 bases between. For the CDR3, the DNA is TGTGCCAGCAGCTTAGGGGGGCAAGAGACCCAGTACTTC. It specifies CASSLGGQETQYF.

The chain joins TRBV4-3 to TRBJ2-7, with 11 positions matching TRBD2. Germline-derived CDR1 and CDR2 are LGHNA and YSLEER. This CDR3 is 15 amino acids long. The trim removed 5 bases at V and 5 bases at J, leaving 8 bases unmatched. The CDR3 sequence is CASSSERLAGHEQYF. The CDR3 bases are TGCGCCAGCAGCTCTGAGAGACTAGCGGGGCACGAGCAGTACTTC.

The count of this clonotype is one. The rearrangement joins TRBV6-1 to TRBJ2-2; TRBD2 agrees at 8 bases. The germline V gene encodes CDR1 MNHNS and CDR2 SASEGT. The CDR3 spans 15 residues. The junction had 1 base not matched to a gene; V was cut back by 4 bases and J by 0 bases. CDR3 nucleotides: TGTGCCAGCAGTGCGGGACTAGCGAACACCGGGGAGCTGTTTTTT. As protein: CASSAGLANTGELFF.

The chain has TRBV27 and TRBJ2-1; perhaps TRBD1 as D (6 bases). The last part of the DNA fits TRBJ2-7 better; the J call may be wrong. Germline V CDR1 and CDR2: MNHEY, SMNVEV (reference sequence). The CDR3 is made up of 15 amino acids. The CDR3 nucleotides read TGTGCCAGCAGTTTAGAGGGGACACGTCCCTACGAGCAGTACTTC. The encoded protein is CASSLEGTRPYEQYF.

This clonotype was seen at least ten times. The rearrangement joins TRBV12-3 or TRBV12-4 to TRBJ1-1, with a weak D call TRBD1 (5 bases). Trimming stripped 6 bases from V and 6 bases from J, with 17 bases between. CDR3 length: 14 amino acids. This CDR3 is CASSLRGTKAEAFF. DNA of the CDR3: TGTGCCAGCAGCCTCCGGGGGACGAAGGCTGAAGCTTTCTTT.

Concerning this clonotype: One end of the junction varies from germline; a read error may be responsible. CDR3 DNA sequence: TGTGCCAGCCGCTTAGTTCCCCTGTGGGCCACAGACACGCAGTATTTC. The encoded protein is CASRLVPLWATDTQYF. The chain is built from TRBV7-8 and TRBJ2-3; the D is unclear. This CDR3 region has 16 residues. From germline, CDR1 is SGHVS and CDR2 FQNEAQ.